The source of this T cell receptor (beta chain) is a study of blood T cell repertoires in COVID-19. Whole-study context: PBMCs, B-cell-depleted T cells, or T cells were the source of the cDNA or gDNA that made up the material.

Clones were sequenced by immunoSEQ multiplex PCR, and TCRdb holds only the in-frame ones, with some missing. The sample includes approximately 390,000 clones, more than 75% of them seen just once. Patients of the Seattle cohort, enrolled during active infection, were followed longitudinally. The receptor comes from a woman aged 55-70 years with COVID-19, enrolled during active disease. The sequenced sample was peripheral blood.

This CDR3 reads CASRSKGARDEKLFF. The CDR3 region has the DNA TGTGCCAGCAGATCCAAGGGGGCACGGGATGAAAAACTGTTTTTT. The gene calls are TRBV5-6 and TRBJ1-4; 7 bases agree with TRBD1. The CDR3 extends over 15 amino acids. V was pared by 5 bases and J by 6 bases, with 10 bases of the junction left unmatched. Germline CDR1 is SGHDT and CDR2 is YYEEEE.